This paragraph reports one T cell receptor beta chain. Its antigen remains unidentified. The data were obtained in a study of blood T cells in healthy people across ages. Study observations and caveats: Researchers judged that diversity estimates from one million T cells fell short of true values.

Through a sample-barcoded 5' primer and a J-beta primer mix, a second PCR was run for roughly 6 to 12 cycles. All samples gave at least 2.5 million CDR3-containing paired-end reads. TCRdb passed the 5' RACE reads through MiXCR, listing each CDR3 protein once. The sample lists approximately 700,000 distinct CDR3 sequences, about 32% seen once, with 15% in the top ten. The CDR3 is 14 amino acids. Germline V gene data show CDR1 as GTSNPN and CDR2 as SVGIG (reference sequence). Trimming removed 4 bases from V and 1 base from J, with 11 bases in between. Each sample had at least 6.5 million PBMCs isolated.

This clonotype was sampled from a woman of 80 years or more in good health. Material: blood. The rearrangement links TRBV30 to TRBJ1-3; D not resolved. The chain's CDR3 is CAWTASYSGNTIYF. CDR3 in DNA: TGTGCCTGGACAGCCTCCTATTCTGGAAACACCATATATTTT. Full variable domain (missing parts from reference TRBV30 and TRBJ1-3): SQTIHQWPATLVQPVGSPLSLECTVEGTSNPNLYWYRQAAGRGLQLLFYSVGIGQISSEVPQNLSASRPQDRQFILSSKKLLLSDSGFYLCAWTASYSGNTIYFGEGSWLTVV.